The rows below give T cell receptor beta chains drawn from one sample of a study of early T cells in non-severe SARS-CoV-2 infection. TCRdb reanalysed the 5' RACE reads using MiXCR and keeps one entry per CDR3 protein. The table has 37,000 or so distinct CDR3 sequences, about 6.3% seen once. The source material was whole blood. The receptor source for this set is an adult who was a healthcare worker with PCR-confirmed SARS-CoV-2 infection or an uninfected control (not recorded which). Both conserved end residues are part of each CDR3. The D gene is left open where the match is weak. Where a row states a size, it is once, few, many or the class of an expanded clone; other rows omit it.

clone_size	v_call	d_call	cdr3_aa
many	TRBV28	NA	CASSDPSQGLRGYTF
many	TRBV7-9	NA	CASSLVLAETQYF
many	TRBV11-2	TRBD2	CASSLDTSGIEQFF
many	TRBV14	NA	CASSQAGQGTQYF
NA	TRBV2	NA	CASSEELAHRTGELFF
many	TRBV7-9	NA	CASSKSLGITNYGYTF
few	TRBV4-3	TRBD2	CASSQDVAGSSYEQYF
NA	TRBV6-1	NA	CASSEPPLGQFF
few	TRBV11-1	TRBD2	CASSLRGSNEQFF
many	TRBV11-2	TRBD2	CASSRTGTSGSGTYNEQFF
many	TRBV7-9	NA	CASSFSSNTEAFF
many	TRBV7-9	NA	CASSLPGTDTQYF
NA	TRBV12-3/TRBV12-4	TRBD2	CASSQRERYNEQFF
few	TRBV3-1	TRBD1	CASSRGQMVYEQYF
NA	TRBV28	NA	CASSLSSPLHF
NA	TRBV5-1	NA	CASSLLASMSTGELFF
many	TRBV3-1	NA	CASSHLVLETQYF
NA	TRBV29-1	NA	CSVEYSGTEAFF
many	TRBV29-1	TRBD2	CSVDTSAGGPYNEQFF
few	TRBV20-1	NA	CSANDNEQFF
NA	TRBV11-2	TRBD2	CASSFTSGNTGELFF
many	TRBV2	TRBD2	CAKKGLAVTDTQYF
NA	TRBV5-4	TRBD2	CASSLASGRARSGELFF
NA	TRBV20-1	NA	CSASAGLVHEQFF
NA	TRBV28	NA	CASIPEEGSAFF
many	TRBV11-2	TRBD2	CASSLGREGPQETQYF
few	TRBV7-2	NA	CASSLGPLGAFF
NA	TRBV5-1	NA	CASSLEGWVNTEAFF
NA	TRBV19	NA	CASSQGIVAYEQYF
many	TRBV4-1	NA	CASSQAYLSEAGELFF
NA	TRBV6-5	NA	CASRDTQDEKLFF
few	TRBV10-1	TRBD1	CASSPDRGRITEAFF
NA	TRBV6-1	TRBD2	CASSQRCSGVTYEQYF
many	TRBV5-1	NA	CASSPQDSSRGEQYF
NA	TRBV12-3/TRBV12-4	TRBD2	CASTRGRGRRSYNEQFF
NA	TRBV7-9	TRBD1	CASSFRDRGHETQYF
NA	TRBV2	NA	CASSEVEAPNEQFF
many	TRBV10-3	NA	CASKGGGSEQYF
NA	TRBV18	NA	CASSPGPRTNEKLFF
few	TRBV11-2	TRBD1	CASSRQGSYEQYF
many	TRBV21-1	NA	CASSKFQAAPVYEQYF